Following are 17 T cell receptor beta chains from one sample sequenced in a study of cytomegalovirus exposure and HLA in healthy donors. Data came from immunoSEQ multiplex PCR; TCRdb stores just in-frame clones and leaves some out. The sample contains about 71,000 clones, over 90% of which appear only once. The sequencing input was PBMCs. These TCRs come from a woman under 30 in good health and CMV-seronegative.

The V and J genes are TRBV7-9 and TRBJ2-1, with D possibly TRBD1 on 6 matching bases. V lost 5 bases to trimming and J lost 7 bases, with 21 bases between them. Germline V CDR1 and CDR2: SEHNR, FQNEAQ (reference sequence). The length of the CDR3 is 16 residues. The CDR3 loop reads CASSLRLFGRGNEQFF. The CDR3 region has the DNA TGTGCCAGCAGCCTACGACTCTTCGGCAGGGGAAATGAGCAGTTCTTC. Filled out from reference TRBV7-9 and TRBJ2-1, the complete variable domain reads DTGVSQNPRHKITKRGQNVTFRCDPISEHNRLYWYRQTLGQGPEFLTYFQNEAQLEKSRLLSDRFSAERPKGSFSTLEIQRTEQGDSAMYLCASSLRLFGRGNEQFFGPGTRLTVL.

The J gene is TRBJ2-1, the V gene TRBV27; TRBD1 might be the D (6 bases). CDR3 length: 15 amino acids. Germline CDR1 and CDR2: MNHEY and SMNVEV (reference sequence). Deletions cut 1 base from V and 4 bases from J, with 11 bases between. The CDR3 region has the DNA TGTGCCAGCAGTTTATTGGGGGCGGTTTACAATGAGCAGTTCTTC. Translation gives CASSLLGAVYNEQFF.

J is TRBJ1-2 and V is TRBV6-5; TRBD1 is a possible D gene (5 bases). The germline V and J ends were trimmed by 2 bases and 5 bases, with 12 bases remaining between them. This CDR3 is built from 14 residues. Germline CDR1 and CDR2: MNHEY and SVGAGI. The CDR3 protein is CASSYRQGRYGYTF. CDR3 nucleotide sequence: TGTGCCAGCAGTTACAGGCAGGGTAGATATGGCTACACCTTC.

The chain recombines TRBV6-6 with TRBJ2-7; 10 bases map to TRBD1. Per the germline V gene, CDR1 is MNHNY and CDR2 is SVGAGI (reference sequence). V was clipped by 6 bases and J by 4 bases; unmatched bases: 9. The CDR3 totals 15 residues. For the CDR3, the DNA is TGTGCCAGCAGCCCAGCCGGGACAGGGGTTTACGAGCAGTACTTC. Amino acids: CASSPAGTGVYEQYF.

This clone was detected only once. This chain connects TRBV7-9 to TRBJ1-6; 8 bases match TRBD1. Unmatched junction bases numbered 7, after V lost 3 bases and J lost 9 bases. There are 15 residues in the CDR3. The germline V gene has CDR1 SEHNR and CDR2 FQNEAQ (reference sequence). DNA of the CDR3: TGTGCCAGCAGCTTGACCGGGACAGGCCCTTCACCCCTCCACTTT. It translates to CASSLTGTGPSPLHF.

This chain connects TRBV6-6 to TRBJ1-2, with TRBD1 identical over 7 bases. Germline V gene sequence: CDR1 MNHNY, CDR2 SVGAGI (reference sequence). V gave up 5 bases and J gave up 6 bases; unmatched junction bases: 9. This CDR3 comprises 14 residues. The CDR3: CASSKTGSGDGYTF. The CDR3 nucleotides are TGTGCCAGCAGTAAGACAGGGTCGGGCGATGGCTACACCTTC.

The genes are TRBV7-9 and TRBJ1-6; no firm D call. The germline CDR1 and CDR2 sequences are SEHNR and FQNEAQ (reference sequence). V was shortened by 3 bases and J by 0 bases, with 6 bases between the two germline ends. The CDR3 spans 15 residues. The CDR3 nucleotides read TGTGCCAGCAGCTTGGTGAGCTCCTATAATTCACCCCTCCACTTT. Its translation is CASSLVSSYNSPLHF.

V is TRBV6-5 and J is TRBJ2-3; no clear D. From germline, CDR1 is MNHEY and CDR2 SVGAGI. The CDR3 contains 12 residues. Trimming took off 4 bases at V and 6 bases at J, with 8 bases between the two ends. The CDR3 nucleotides are TGTGCCAGCAGTTTGGGCCGGGATACGCAGTATTTT. Its translation: CASSLGRDTQYF.

This chain's CDR3 is CASSFGTSGNIQYF. CDR3 coding DNA: TGTGCCAGCAGTTTTGGGACTAGCGGAAACATTCAGTACTTC. The chain combines TRBV27 with TRBJ2-4; 11 positions agree with TRBD2. Germline CDR1 reads MNHEY; CDR2 reads SMNVEV (reference sequence). This CDR3 spans 14 amino acids. Trimming at V came to 3 bases and at J to 6 bases, leaving 1 base not matched to a gene.

This chain links TRBV12-1 with TRBJ1-5; TRBD1, the D gene given by the table, was not confirmed from the DNA. TRBV12-1 is noted as a pseudogene. The CDR3 has 11 amino acids. CDR3 sequence (DNA): TGTGCCAGTCCCGACAGACAGCCCCAGCATTTT. This encodes CASPDRQPQHF.

This chain connects TRBV6-5 to TRBJ2-1, with 9 bases that match TRBD2. This CDR3 spans 14 amino acids. Germline CDR1 MNHEY, CDR2 SVGAGI. V shed 7 bases and J 6 bases; nucleotides not matched to a gene: 7. CDR3 sequence reads: CASILSRGGNEQFF. The DNA for the CDR3 is TGTGCCAGCATCTTGTCGCGGGGGGGCAATGAGCAGTTCTTC.

V is TRBV6-5 and J is TRBJ1-1, with D unclear. The CDR3 is 16 residues long. Trimming pared 2 bases from V and 1 base from J, leaving 14 bases between. CDR1 is MNHEY, CDR2 SVGAGI, per germline. The CDR3 bases are TGTGCCAGCAGTTACCTCTCCGCGCAATGGAACACTGAAGCTTTCTTT. Residues: CASSYLSAQWNTEAFF.

The J gene is TRBJ2-2, the V gene TRBV9, with D possibly matching TRBD2 (5 bases). Germline lookup yields CDR1 SGDLS and CDR2 YYNGEE. V was pared by 0 bases and J by 11 bases, with 8 bases between. The CDR3 extends over 12 amino acids. The DNA for the CDR3 is TGTGCCAGCAGCGTAGTTCCGGGAGAGCTGTTTTTT. Translating it yields CASSVVPGELFF.

The V call is TRBV5-4, the J call TRBJ1-5, with 8 positions matching TRBD1. J lost 4 bases, V lost 4 bases, and 4 bases had no gene match. This CDR3 contains 14 residues. Per germline, CDR1 SGHNT and CDR2 YYREEE (reference sequence). The CDR3 protein is CASSQGAGNQPQHF. In nucleotides, the CDR3 is TGTGCCAGCAGCCAGGGGGCTGGGAATCAGCCCCAGCATTTT.

This rearrangement joins TRBV29-1 to TRBJ1-1, with D unclear. The CDR3 runs 12 residues. V was pared by 3 bases and J by 6 bases, with 11 bases between. The germline V gene encodes CDR1 SQVTM and CDR2 ANQGSEA. The CDR3, as DNA: TGCAGCGTTGAGCTACAGCCGGCTGAAGCTTTCTTT. Translated: CSVELQPAEAFF.

This chain links TRBV7-3 with TRBJ2-1; 9 nucleotides line up with TRBD2. The CDR3 runs 15 residues. V lost 4 bases to trimming and J lost 4 bases; unmatched junction nucleotides: 5. Per germline, CDR1 SGHTA and CDR2 FQGTGA. The DNA of the CDR3 is TGTGCCAGCAGCTCAGCGGGAGGTTTATACAATGAGCAGTTCTTC. Translating it yields CASSSAGGLYNEQFF.

This rearrangement joins TRBV28 to TRBJ1-2; the match to TRBD1 covers 11 bases. The CDR3 runs to 16 residues. J was trimmed by 4 bases and V by 1 base; bases with no gene match: 5. CDR1 and CDR2 (germline): MDHEN, SYDVKM. CDR3 sequence: CASSLSWDRGVYGYTF. The CDR3 nucleotides read TGTGCCAGCAGTTTATCCTGGGACAGGGGGGTCTATGGCTACACCTTC.